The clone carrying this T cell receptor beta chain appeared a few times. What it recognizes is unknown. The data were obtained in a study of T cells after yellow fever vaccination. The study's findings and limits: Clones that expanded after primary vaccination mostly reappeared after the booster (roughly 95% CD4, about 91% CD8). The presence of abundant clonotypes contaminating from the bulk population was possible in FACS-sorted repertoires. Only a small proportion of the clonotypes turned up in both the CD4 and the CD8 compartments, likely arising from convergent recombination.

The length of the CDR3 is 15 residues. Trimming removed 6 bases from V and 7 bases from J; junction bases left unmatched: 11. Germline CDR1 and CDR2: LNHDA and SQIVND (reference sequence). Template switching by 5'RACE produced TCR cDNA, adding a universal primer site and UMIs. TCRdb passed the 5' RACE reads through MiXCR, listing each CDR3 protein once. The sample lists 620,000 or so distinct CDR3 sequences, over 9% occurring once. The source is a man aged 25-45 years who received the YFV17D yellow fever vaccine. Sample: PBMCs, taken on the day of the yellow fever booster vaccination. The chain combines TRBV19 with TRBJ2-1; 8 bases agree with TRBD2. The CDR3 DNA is TGTGCCAGTAGGTGGGGCGGGGGACTAGAGAATGAGCAGTTCTTC. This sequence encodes CASRWGGGLENEQFF.